The TCR beta chain described here comes from a study of tissue T cells after allogeneic stem cell transplantation (dated by TCRdb to the early 2020s). For the wider study: Over an approximately three-year period, about 7 adult allo-HCT recipients who had steroid-refractory GVHD were prospectively enrolled in a research-autopsy study. All GVHD patients received grafts from donors, four unmodified and three CD34-selected to deplete T cells. Gastrointestinal GVHD was present in all GVHD patients, each of whom received several lines of GVHD-directed therapy, and roughly 5 of these patients also had skin involvement. Pre-transplant PBMCs, which were of recipient origin, were available from four to six GVHD patients. For viably preserved blood and marrow, CD3+ T cells were flow-sorted when cell numbers allowed, whereas DNA was extracted directly from smaller samples. TCR beta repertoires were profiled across many tissues obtained from research autopsies of patients with and without GVHD, as well as in mouse models of GVHD. The human arm was a prospective observational study without blinding or randomization.

The time point label, read with the paper, signifies: recipient (host-origin) PBMCs collected before allo-HCT. Library preparation was by the immunoSEQ multiplex PCR assay. TCRbeta CDR3 sequencing was performed at survey depth by Adaptive Biotechnologies, and CDR3 sequences, V/J genes, productive frequency and template counts were reported. Amplification of TCR beta CDR3 regions was performed from genomic DNA rather than from RNA. For the original study's pipeline: Jensen-Shannon divergence was used to quantify pairwise repertoire overlap between tissues, with a value of 1 indicating complete divergence and a value of 0 indicating identical repertoires. Tissues were clustered by single-linkage agglomerative hierarchical clustering of pairwise JSD values, and the clustering results were displayed as dendrograms. GLIPH2 was applied to all patient samples using simulation_depth 1000, kmer_min_depth 3, and cdr3_length_cutoff 8, and only groups with more than two unique CDR3s were retained. In a standardized tissue-overlap score, Jaccard GLIPH-group overlap across patients was extrapolated to a standard repertoire size of 1000 clones. Linear mixed-effect models, with tissue included as a fixed effect and individual included as a random effect, were used to assess associations of diversity with clinical or experimental variables. TCRdb carries this immuneACCESS record with in-frame sequences only. Its versions omit some clonotypes, under half of them owing to an unresolved V gene in the studies checked, with the rest unexplained. From that table come the V and J calls and clone size; the DNA was used to work out D and trimming. The sample includes 25,000 to 30,000 clones, with about 85% observed a single time. The ten largest account for less than 4.5% of the sample.

Paper-wide results and their limitations: Which tissue TCRs were alloreactive or antigen-specific was not determined in the study, and some clones might have been persisting host cells. Blood and spleen T cells captured only a limited portion of the TCR repertoire detected in tissues, in both patients and mice. A small and clinically heterogeneous patient cohort was studied, and sampling depth was acknowledged as a limitation. Only a few T cell clones appeared in more than one patient, yet motif-based clustering showed tissue-specific repertoire signatures that were shared between patients. Within patients, how anatomically similar tissues were was a major factor shaping TCR repertoire composition, regardless of disease or transplant status.

Notes on this clone: The antigen it recognizes is unknown. Nothing much larger sits one base from this clone, and base qualities are not available.

V and J lose 2 bases and 5 bases, and a span of 28 bases separates them. From cysteine to phenylalanine, the CDR3 is 20 amino acids long. Solely the CDR3 DNA is kept, with 60 bases framed from the first base. CDR1 and CDR2, per the germline V gene, are LGHNT and FRNRAP. This TCR was recovered from a woman aged 18-49 years who later had graft-versus-host disease after an allogeneic stem cell transplant. The specimen comprised blood, sampled before transplantation. The chain links TRBV12-5 with TRBJ2-1; the best D guess is TRBD2, with 6 bases matching. The CDR3 here reads CASGLPFLTGLLAGDNEQFF. The nucleotide sequence reads TGTGCTAGTGGTTTGCCCTTCTTGACGGGGCTACTAGCTGGGGACAATGAGCAGTTCTTC.